This entry describes one T cell receptor (beta chain). CDR1 and CDR2 from the germline V gene are MNHEY and SVGEGT. This CDR3 has 13 residues. With 9 bases removed from V and 3 bases from J, the gap between germline ends came to 12 bases. The data were obtained in a study of blood T cells in healthy people across ages. Through a sample-barcoded 5' primer and a J-beta primer mix, a second PCR was run for roughly 6 to 11 cycles. TCRdb ran MiXCR on the 5' RACE reads and lists one entry per CDR3 protein. The sample includes hundreds of thousands of distinct CDR3 sequences, 40% to 50% of them seen just once.

The sequence derives from a man aged 55 to 70 in good health. Material for sequencing was blood. The chain combines TRBV6-2 or TRBV6-3 with TRBJ2-1; possibly TRBD1 for D (6 bases). The CDR3, as DNA: TGTGCCAGTACCGGGACACTCTACAATGAGCAGTTCTTC. The encoded protein is CASTGTLYNEQFF.